This T cell receptor (beta chain) derives from a study of glioma-infiltrating T cells after dendritic cell vaccination. The overall study: Three intradermal dendritic cell vaccine injections were given every two weeks.

No glioblastoma patient carried an isocitrate dehydrogenase mutation. PBMC sampling occurred before vaccination, two weeks after the third dose, and at progression. The PCR used 60 V beta and 13 J beta primers. Generated by immunoSEQ multiplex PCR, the TCRdb table keeps only in-frame clones and is missing some. The table has 75,000 to 100,000 clones, approximately 81% seen once; the top ten hold almost 6%. Trimming cost V 8 bases and J 4 bases, with 9 bases left between them. The germline V gene has CDR1 LNHDA and CDR2 SQIVND (reference sequence). This CDR3 comprises 12 residues. This sample comprised blood, obtained before dendritic cell vaccination. This TCR was recovered from a human donor with glioblastoma. The chain has TRBV19 and TRBJ1-3; D is ambiguous. The CDR3 here is CASAGAGNTIYF. CDR3 sequence (DNA): TGTGCCAGTGCGGGTGCCGGAAACACCATATATTTT.